This entry concerns a single T cell receptor beta chain. Its target is unknown. The sample comes from a study of neoadjuvant anti-PD-1 for oral cavity cancer. Study-wide background: Around day 43, patients without progression received a fourth nivolumab dose before surgery. Study-wide results and caveats: Greater tumor shrinkage accompanied bigger post-treatment sizes of preexisting clones.

Two replicates per tumor sample, mostly from 4 to 5.5 ug of genomic DNA. Here immunoSEQ multiplex PCR was the method, and the copy in TCRdb shows in-frame clones only, minus some. In the table there are thousands of clones, around 50% of which are singletons. Germline V CDR1 and CDR2: LNHDA, SQIVND (reference sequence). The junction had 7 bases not matched to a gene; V was cut back by 5 bases and J by 5 bases. The CDR3 has 14 residues. These newly diagnosed stage II-IVA oral cavity squamous cell carcinoma patients had no prior systemic or radiation treatment. The TCR comes from a person aged 35-79 years with oral cavity squamous cell carcinoma. This specimen consisted of tumor tissue, obtained before nivolumab (anti-PD-1) treatment. The chain recombines TRBV19 with TRBJ2-7; 9 bases line up with TRBD2. This CDR3 reads CASSASGGRNEQYF. CDR3 nucleotide sequence: TGTGCCAGTAGTGCCAGCGGGGGGCGGAACGAGCAGTACTTC.